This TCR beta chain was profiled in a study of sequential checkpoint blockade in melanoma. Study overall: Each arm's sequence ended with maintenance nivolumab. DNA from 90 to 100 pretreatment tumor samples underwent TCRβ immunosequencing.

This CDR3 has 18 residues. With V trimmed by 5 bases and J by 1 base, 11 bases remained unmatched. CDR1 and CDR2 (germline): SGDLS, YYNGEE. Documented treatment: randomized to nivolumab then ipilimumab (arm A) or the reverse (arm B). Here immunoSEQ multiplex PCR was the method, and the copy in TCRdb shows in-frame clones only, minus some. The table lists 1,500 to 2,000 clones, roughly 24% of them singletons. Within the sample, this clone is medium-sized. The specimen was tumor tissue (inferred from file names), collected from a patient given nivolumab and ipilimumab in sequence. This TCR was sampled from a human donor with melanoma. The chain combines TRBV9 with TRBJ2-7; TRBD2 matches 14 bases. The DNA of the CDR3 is TGTGCCAGCAGTGAAATCTTCGGGACTAGCGGGAGTTCCTACGAGCAGTACTTC. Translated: CASSEIFGTSGSSYEQYF. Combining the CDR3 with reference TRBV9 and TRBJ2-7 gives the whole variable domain DSGVTQTPKHLITATGQRVTLRCSPRSGDLSVYWYQQSLDQGLQFLIQYYNGEERAKGNILERFSAQQFPDLHSELNLSSLELGDSALYFCASSEIFGTSGSSYEQYFGPGTRLTVT.